The clone carrying this T cell receptor beta chain was found a few times. A read error may produce the germline difference seen at one junction end. TCR libraries were prepared from approximately 15 ng of total RNA with the QIAseq Immune Repertoire TCR panel. Each CDR3 protein gets one entry after TCRdb re-called the reads with MiXCR. The sample contains a few hundred distinct CDR3 sequences, about a tenth of which appear only once. The data belong to a study of circulating CD8 cells and anti-PD-1 response in melanoma. Study summary: Nivolumab was given intravenously at 3 mg/kg every 2 weeks.

Per germline, CDR1 DFQATT and CDR2 SNEGSKA (reference sequence). CDR3 length: 13 residues. Four subsets defined by PD-1 and/or TIGIT were sorted from live CD3+CD8+TCRalphabeta+ cells. The material sequenced was CD8+ T cells from PBMCs, taken at baseline or after one month of anti-PD-1 therapy (not recorded which). The chain joins TRBV20-1 to TRBJ1-2; no firm D call. This TCR was recovered from a human donor with melanoma. The CDR3 DNA reads as TGCAGTGCTAGAGATTCGACGGGCTATGGCTCCACCTTC. Translation: CSARDSTGYGSTF.